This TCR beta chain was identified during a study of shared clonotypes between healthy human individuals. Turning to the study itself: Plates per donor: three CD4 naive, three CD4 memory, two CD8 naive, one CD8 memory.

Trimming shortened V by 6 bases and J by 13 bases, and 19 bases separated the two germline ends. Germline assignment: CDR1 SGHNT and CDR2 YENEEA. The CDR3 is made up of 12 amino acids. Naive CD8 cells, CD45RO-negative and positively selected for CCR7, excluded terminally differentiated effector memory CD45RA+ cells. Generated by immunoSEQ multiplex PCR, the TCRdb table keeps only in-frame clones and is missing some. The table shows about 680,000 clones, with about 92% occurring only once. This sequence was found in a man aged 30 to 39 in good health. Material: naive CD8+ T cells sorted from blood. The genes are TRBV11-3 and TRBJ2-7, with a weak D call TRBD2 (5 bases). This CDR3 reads CASSHTEALTYF. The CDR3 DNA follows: TGTGCCAGCAGTCACACGGAGGCGCTGACTTACTTC.